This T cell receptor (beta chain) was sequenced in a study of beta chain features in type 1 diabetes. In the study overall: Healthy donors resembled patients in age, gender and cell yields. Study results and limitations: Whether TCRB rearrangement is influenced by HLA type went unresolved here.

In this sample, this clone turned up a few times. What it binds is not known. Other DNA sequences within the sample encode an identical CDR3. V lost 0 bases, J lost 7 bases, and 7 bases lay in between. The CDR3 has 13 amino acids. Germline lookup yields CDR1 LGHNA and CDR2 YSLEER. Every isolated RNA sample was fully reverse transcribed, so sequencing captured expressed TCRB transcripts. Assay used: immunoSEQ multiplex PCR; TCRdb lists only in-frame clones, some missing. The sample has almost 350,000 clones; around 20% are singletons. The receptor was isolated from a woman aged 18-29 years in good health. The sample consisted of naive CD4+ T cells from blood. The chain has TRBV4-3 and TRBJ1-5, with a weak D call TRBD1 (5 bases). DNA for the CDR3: TGCGCCAGCAGCCAAGATCGGGGGCAGCCCCAGCATTTT. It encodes CASSQDRGQPQHF.